This T cell receptor (beta chain) originates from a study of cytomegalovirus exposure and HLA in healthy donors. From germline, CDR1 is SEHNR and CDR2 FQNEAQ (reference sequence). With 1 base removed from V and 1 base from J, the gap between germline ends came to 7 bases. The CDR3 covers 14 residues. With respect to this clone: Its antigen is as yet unknown.

Each donor's status was that of a healthy bone marrow donor. The PCR used 60 Vbeta and 13 Jbeta primers. The repertoire was sequenced with immunoSEQ multiplex PCR; TCRdb's copy has only in-frame clones and lacks some. The sample contains under 55,000 clones, over 60% of which appear only once. Broader study findings: Later analysis placed DRB1 highest and HLA-C lowest in TCR association rates, which differed by HLA locus. Some TCR beta chains (about 180 of them) were listed as cytomegalovirus-associated. The study dropped some indistinguishable V segments, TRBV6-2 and TRBV6-3 among them.

The V gene is TRBV7-9, the J gene TRBJ1-1, with unresolved D. Material for sequencing was PBMCs. This clonotype originated in a man younger than 40 in good health and CMV-seropositive. CDR3 region: CASSLVQANTEAFF. The CDR3 DNA reads as TGTGCCAGCAGCTTAGTGCAGGCGAACACTGAAGCTTTCTTT.